The entry below gives a single T cell receptor (beta chain) sequence along with its context. As yet, its antigen is unknown. CDR1 and CDR2 (germline): SGHRS, YFSETQ. The CDR3 extends over 14 amino acids. V shed 4 bases, J shed 1 base, and the junction held 3 bases outside the gene matches. This entry comes from a study of early T cells in non-severe SARS-CoV-2 infection. General study points: Matching with VDJdb favored anti-spike CD8 responses (missing private and CD4 specificities).

TCRdb processed the 5' RACE reads anew with MiXCR; each CDR3 protein has one entry. This table holds approximately 47,000 distinct CDR3 sequences, 6.2% found once. This chain uses TRBV5-1 with TRBJ2-5; 8 bases are shared with TRBD1. The clonotype originates from an adult who was a healthcare worker with PCR-confirmed SARS-CoV-2 infection or an uninfected control (not recorded which). The sample was whole blood, taken at baseline. CDR3 sequence reads: CASSTGQGQETQYF. CDR3 sequence (DNA): TGCGCCAGCAGCACCGGACAGGGCCAAGAGACCCAGTACTTC.